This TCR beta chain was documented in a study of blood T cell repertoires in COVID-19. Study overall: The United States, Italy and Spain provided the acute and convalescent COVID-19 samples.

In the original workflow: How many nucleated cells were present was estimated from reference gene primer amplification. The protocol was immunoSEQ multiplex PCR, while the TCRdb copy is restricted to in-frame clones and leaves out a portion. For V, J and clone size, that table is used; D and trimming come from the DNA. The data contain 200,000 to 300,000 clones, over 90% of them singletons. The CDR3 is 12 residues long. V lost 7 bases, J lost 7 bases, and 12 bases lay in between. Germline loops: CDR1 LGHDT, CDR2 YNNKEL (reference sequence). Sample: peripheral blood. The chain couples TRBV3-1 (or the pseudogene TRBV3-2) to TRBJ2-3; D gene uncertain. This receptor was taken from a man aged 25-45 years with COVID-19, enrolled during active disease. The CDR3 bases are TGTGCCAGCATCATCGAGGTGAATACGCAGTATTTT. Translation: CASIIEVNTQYF.